The T cell receptor (beta chain) described here comes from a study of low-dose radiotherapy and immunotherapy resistance in tumors. The overall study: The authors gave intravenous cyclophosphamide 200 mg/m2 every two weeks, one day before radiation and immunotherapy. For four cycles from cycle 1 day 1, patients took 300 mg oral aspirin daily.

The time point is: after trial treatment. As for treatment: LDRT plus nivolumab, ipilimumab, low-dose cyclophosphamide and aspirin (RACIN trial). CDR1 and CDR2 from the germline V gene are SGHRS and YFSETQ. CDR3 length equals 13 residues. Trimming at V came to 4 bases and at J to 6 bases, leaving 5 bases not matched to a gene. TRAV- and TRBV-specific primers, spanning alpha and beta chains, primed first-strand cDNA. TCR amplification ran roughly 20 PCR cycles using constant-region and V-primer adapter primers. TCRdb reanalysed the reads using MiXCR and keeps one entry per CDR3 protein. The profile shows approximately 100,000 distinct CDR3 sequences, around 20% of them singletons. This clonotype was counted ten times or more.

This TCR came from a male donor with prostate cancer. The chain carries TRBV5-1 and TRBJ1-1, with 8 bases matching TRBD1. Here the sequenced sample was PBMCs, taken after low-dose radiotherapy plus immunotherapy. The CDR3 sequence: CASSPTGVAEAFF. The CDR3, as DNA: TGCGCCAGCAGCCCGACAGGGGTGGCTGAAGCTTTCTTT.